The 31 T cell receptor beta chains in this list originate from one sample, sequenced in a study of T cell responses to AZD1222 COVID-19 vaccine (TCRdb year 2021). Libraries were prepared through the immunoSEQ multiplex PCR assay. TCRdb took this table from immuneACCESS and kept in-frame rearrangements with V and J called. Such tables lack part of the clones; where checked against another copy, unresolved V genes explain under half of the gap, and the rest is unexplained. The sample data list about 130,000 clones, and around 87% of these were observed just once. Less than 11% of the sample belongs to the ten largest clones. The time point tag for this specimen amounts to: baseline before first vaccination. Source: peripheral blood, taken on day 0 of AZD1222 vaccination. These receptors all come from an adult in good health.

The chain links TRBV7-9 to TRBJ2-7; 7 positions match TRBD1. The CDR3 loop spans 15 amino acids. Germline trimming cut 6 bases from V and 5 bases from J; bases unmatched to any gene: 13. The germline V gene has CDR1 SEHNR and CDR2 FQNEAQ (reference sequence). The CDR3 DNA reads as TGTGCCAGCAGACCATTGACAGGGTCCGCGAACGAGCAGTACTTC. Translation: CASRPLTGSANEQYF.

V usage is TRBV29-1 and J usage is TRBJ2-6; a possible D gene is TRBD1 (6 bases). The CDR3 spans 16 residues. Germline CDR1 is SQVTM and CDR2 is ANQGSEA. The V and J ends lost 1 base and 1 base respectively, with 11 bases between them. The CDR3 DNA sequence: TGCAGCGTTGAAGGGGGGCCCCCTTCTGGGGCCAACGTCCTGACTTTC. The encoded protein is CSVEGGPPSGANVLTF.

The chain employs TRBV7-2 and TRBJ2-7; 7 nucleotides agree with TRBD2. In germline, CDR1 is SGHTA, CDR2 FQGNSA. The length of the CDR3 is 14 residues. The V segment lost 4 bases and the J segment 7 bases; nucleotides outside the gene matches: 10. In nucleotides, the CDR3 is TGTGCCAGCAGCTCTGGGGCGGGAGAAAGGGAGCAGTACTTC. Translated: CASSSGAGEREQYF.

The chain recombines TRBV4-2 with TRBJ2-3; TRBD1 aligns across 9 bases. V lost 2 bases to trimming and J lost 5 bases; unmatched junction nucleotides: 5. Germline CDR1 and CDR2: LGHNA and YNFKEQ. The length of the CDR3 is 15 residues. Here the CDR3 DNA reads TGTGCCAGCAGCCAAACAGGGGGCGCGGGAGATACGCAGTATTTT. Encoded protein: CASSQTGGAGDTQYF.

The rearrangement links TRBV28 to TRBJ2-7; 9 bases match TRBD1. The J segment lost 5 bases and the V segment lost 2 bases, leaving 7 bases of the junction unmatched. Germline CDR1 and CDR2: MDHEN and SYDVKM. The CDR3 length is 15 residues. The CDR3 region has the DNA TGTGCCAGCAGTTTACACCGACAGGGGGGTGACGAGCAGTACTTC. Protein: CASSLHRQGGDEQYF.

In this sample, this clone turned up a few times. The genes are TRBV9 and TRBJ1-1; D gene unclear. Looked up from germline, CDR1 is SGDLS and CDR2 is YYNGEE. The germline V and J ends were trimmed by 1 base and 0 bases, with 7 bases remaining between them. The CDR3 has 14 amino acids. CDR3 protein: CASSVRPVNTEAFF. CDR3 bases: TGTGCCAGCAGCGTAAGGCCGGTGAACACTGAAGCTTTCTTT.

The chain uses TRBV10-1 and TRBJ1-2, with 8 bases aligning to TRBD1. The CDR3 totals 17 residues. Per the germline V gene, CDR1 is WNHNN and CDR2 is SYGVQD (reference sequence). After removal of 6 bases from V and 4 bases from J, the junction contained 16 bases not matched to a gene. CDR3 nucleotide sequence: TGCGCCAGCAGAGGAAAGGACAGGGCTTACACCTTCTATGGCTACACCTTC. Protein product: CASRGKDRAYTFYGYTF.

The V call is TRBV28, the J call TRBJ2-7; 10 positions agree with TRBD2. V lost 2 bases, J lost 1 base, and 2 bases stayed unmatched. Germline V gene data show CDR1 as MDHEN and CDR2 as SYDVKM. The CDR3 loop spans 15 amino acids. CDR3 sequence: CASSLGTSASYEQYF. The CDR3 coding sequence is TGTGCCAGCAGTTTAGGGACTAGCGCGTCCTACGAGCAGTACTTC.

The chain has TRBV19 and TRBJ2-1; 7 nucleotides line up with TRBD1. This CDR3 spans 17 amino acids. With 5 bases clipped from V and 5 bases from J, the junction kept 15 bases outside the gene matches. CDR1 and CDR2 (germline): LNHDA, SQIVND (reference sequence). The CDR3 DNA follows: TGTGCCAGTAGTCTGGGGGACAGCTATACGGAGAACAATGAGCAGTTCTTC. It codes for CASSLGDSYTENNEQFF.

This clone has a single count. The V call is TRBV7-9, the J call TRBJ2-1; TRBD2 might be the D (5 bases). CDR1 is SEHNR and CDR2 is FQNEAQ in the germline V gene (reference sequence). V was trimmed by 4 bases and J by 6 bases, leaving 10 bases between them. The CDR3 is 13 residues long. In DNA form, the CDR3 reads TGTGCCAGCAGCTCCTCCCGGGGCAATGAGCAGTTCTTC. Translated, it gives CASSSSRGNEQFF.

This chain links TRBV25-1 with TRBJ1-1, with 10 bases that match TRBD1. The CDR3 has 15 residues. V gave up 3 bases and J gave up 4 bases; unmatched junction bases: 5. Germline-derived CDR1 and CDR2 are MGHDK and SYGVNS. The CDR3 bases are TGTGCCAGCAGTGATACCGGGACAGGGGCCACTGAAGCTTTCTTT. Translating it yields CASSDTGTGATEAFF.

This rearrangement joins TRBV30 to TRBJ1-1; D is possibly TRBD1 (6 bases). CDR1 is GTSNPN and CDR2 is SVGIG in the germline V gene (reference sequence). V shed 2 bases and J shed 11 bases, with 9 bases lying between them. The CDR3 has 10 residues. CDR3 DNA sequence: TGTGCCTGGAGTCGACAGGACGCTTTCTTT. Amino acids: CAWSRQDAFF. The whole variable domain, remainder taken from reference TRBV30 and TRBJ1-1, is SQTIHQWPATLVQPVGSPLSLECTVEGTSNPNLYWYRQAAGRGLQLLFYSVGIGQISSEVPQNLSASRPQDRQFILSSKKLLLSDSGFYLCAWSRQDAFFGQGTRLTVV.

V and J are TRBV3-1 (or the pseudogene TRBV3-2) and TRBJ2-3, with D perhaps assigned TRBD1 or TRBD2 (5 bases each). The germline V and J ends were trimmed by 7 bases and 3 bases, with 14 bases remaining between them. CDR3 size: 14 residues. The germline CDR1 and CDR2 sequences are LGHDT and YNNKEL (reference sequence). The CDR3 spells CASTPGGRTDTQYF. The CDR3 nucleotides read TGTGCCAGCACCCCTGGGGGTAGGACAGATACGCAGTATTTT.

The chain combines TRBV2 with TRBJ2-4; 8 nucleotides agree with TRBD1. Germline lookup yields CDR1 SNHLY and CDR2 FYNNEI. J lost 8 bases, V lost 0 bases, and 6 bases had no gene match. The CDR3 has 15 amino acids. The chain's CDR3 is CASSEAQQGEDIQYF. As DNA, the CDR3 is TGTGCCAGCAGTGAAGCGCAACAGGGGGAAGACATTCAGTACTTC.

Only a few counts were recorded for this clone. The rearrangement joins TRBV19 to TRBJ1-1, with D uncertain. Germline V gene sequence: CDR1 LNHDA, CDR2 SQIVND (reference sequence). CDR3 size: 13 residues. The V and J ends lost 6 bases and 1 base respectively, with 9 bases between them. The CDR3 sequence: CASRKRQNTEAFF. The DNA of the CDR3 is TGTGCCAGTAGAAAGAGGCAGAACACTGAAGCTTTCTTT.

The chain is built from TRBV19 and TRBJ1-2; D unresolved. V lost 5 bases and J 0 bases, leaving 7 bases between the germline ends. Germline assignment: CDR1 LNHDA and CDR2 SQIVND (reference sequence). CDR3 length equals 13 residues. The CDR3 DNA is TGTGCCAGTAGTCCACAAGCTAACTATGGCTACACCTTC. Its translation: CASSPQANYGYTF.

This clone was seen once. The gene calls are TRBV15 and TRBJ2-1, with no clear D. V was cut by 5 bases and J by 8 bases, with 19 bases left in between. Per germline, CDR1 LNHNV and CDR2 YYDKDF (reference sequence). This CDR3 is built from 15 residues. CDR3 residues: CATSEIRHPEYEQFF. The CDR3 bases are TGTGCCACCAGCGAGATAAGGCATCCGGAATATGAGCAGTTCTTC.

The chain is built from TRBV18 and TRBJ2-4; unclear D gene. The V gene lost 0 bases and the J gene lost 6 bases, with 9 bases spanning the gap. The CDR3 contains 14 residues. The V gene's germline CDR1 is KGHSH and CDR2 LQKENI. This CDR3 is CASSPPERGNIQYF. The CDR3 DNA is TGTGCCAGCTCACCACCGGAACGAGGAAACATTCAGTACTTC.

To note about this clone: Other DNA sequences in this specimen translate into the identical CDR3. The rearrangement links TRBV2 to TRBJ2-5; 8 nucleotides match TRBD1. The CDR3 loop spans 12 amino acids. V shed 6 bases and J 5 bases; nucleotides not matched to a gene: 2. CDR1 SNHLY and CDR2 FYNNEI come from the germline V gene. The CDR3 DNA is TGTGCCAGCAGGGACAGGGCCGAGACCCAGTACTTC. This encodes CASRDRAETQYF.

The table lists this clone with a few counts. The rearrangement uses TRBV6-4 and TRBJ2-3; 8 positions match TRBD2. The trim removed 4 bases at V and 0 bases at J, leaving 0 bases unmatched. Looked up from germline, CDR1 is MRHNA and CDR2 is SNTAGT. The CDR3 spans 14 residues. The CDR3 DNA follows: TGTGCCAGCAGTGCTAGCGGGAGCACAGATACGCAGTATTTT. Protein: CASSASGSTDTQYF.

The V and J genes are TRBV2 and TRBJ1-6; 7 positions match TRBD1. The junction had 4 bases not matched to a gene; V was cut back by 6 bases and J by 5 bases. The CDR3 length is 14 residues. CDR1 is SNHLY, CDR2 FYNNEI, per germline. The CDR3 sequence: CASRWDRNNSPLHF. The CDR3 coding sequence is TGTGCCAGCAGGTGGGACAGAAATAATTCACCCCTCCACTTT. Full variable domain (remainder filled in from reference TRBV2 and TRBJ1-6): EPEVTQTPSHQVTQMGQEVILRCVPISNHLYFYWYRQILGQKVEFLVSFYNNEISEKSEIFDDQFSVERPDGSNFTLKIRSTKLEDSAMYFCASRWDRNNSPLHFGNGTRLTVT.

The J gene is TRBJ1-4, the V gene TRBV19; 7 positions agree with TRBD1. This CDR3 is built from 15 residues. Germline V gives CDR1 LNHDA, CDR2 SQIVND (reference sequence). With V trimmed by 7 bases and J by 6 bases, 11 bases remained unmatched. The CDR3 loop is CASTSSTGLYEKLFF. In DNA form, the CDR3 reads TGTGCCAGTACCTCGTCGACAGGGCTGTATGAAAAACTGTTTTTT. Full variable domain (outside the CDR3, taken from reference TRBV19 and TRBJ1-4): DGGITQSPKYLFRKEGQNVTLSCEQNLNHDAMYWYRQDPGQGLRLIYYSQIVNDFQKGDIAEGYSVSREKKESFPLTVTSAQKNPTAFYLCASTSSTGLYEKLFFGSGTQLSVL.

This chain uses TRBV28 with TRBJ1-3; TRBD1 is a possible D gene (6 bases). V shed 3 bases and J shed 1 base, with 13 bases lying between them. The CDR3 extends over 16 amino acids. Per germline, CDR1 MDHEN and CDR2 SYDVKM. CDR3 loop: CASSFRDTLSGNTIYF. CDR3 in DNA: TGTGCCAGCAGTTTCCGGGACACACTATCTGGAAACACCATATATTTT.

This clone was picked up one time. The CDR3 region has the DNA TGTGCCAGCAGTGCAGGGGACTCTAACTATGGCTACACCTTC. Its protein product is CASSAGDSNYGYTF. This chain joins TRBV28 and TRBJ1-2, with D perhaps TRBD1 (6 bases). The CDR3 covers 14 residues. V lost 5 bases to trimming and J lost 0 bases, with 10 bases between them. Germline V gene sequence: CDR1 MDHEN, CDR2 SYDVKM.

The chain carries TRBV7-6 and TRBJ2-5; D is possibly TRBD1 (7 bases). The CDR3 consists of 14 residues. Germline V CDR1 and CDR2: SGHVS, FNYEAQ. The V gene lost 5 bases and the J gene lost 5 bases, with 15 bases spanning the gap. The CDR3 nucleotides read TGTGCCAGCAGCCATTGGAGGGGGCAGGAGACCCAGTACTTC. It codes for CASSHWRGQETQYF.

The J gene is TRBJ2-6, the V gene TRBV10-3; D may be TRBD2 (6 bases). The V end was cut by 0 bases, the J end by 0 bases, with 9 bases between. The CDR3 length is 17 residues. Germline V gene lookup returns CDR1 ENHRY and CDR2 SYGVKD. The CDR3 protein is CAISESEGSSGANVLTF. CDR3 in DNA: TGTGCCATCAGTGAGTCGGAGGGGAGCTCTGGGGCCAACGTCCTGACTTTC.

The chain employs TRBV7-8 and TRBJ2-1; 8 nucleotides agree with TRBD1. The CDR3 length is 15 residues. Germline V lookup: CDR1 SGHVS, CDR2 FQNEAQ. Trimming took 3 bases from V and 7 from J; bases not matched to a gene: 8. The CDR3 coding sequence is TGTGCCAGCAGCTTTGGACGGACAGGGAATAATGAGCAGTTCTTC. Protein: CASSFGRTGNNEQFF.

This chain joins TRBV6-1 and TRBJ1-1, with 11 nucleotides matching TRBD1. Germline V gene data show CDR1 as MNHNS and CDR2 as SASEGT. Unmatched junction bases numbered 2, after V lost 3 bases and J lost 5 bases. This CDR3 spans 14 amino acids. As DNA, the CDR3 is TGTGCCAGCAGTGAGGGGACAGGGGGGACTGAAGCTTTCTTT. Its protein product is CASSEGTGGTEAFF.

Here the CDR3 reads CASSDPGSTIYEQYF. CDR3 DNA: TGTGCCAGCAGCGACCCGGGATCCACGATTTACGAGCAGTACTTC. This chain links TRBV21-1 with TRBJ2-7; the D call in the table, TRBD2, was not verified against the DNA. TRBV21-1 is labeled a pseudogene. CDR3 size: 15 residues.

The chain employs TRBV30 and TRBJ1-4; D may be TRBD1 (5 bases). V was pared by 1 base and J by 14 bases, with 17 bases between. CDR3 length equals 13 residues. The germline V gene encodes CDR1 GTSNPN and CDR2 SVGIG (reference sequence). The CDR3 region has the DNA TGTGCCTGGAGTGCACAAGCTTCAGGGCATCTGTTTTTT. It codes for CAWSAQASGHLFF.

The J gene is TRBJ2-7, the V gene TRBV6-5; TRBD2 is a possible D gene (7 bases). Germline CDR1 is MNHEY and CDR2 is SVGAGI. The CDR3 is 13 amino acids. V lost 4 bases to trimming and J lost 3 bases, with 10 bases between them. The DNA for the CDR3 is TGTGCCAGCAGTTCAAGGGGGGGCTACGAGCAGTACTTC. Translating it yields CASSSRGGYEQYF.